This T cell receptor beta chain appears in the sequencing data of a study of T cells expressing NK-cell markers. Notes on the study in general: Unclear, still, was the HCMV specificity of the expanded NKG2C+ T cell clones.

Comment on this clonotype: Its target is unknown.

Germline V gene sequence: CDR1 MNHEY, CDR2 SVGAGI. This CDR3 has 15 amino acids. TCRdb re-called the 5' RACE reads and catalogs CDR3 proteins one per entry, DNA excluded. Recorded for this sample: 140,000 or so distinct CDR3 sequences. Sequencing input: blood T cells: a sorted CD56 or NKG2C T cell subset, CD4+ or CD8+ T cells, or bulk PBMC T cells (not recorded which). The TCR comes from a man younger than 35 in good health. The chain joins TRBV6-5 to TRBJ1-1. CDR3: CASSYSISVNTEAFF.